A selection of T cell receptor beta chains follows, all from one sample in a study of CD8 T cells in ankylosing spondylitis. In TCRdb, the 5' RACE reads were re-called with MiXCR into one record per CDR3 protein. There are 200,000 to 250,000 distinct CDR3 sequences in the sample; more than 9% occur only once, and 2.6% lies in the top ten. Sample: blood, either unsorted or a sorted T cell fraction (not recorded which). The receptors originated from a male donor with ankylosing spondylitis or in good health (not recorded which). The CDR3 runs from the conserved cysteine through the conserved F or W. Fields, in order: J gene, clone size, D gene, CDR3 length, V gene, CDR3 protein, CDR3 DNA. D genes are given only for firm matches. Clone size appears in some rows only: once, few, many, or a class for an expanded clone.

TRBJ1-1 many . 14 TRBV20-1 CSARIGPPNTEAFF TGCAGTGCTAGAATCGGACCGCCGAACACTGAAGCTTTCTTT
TRBJ2-7 many TRBD1 14 TRBV5-5 CASSADGTAYEQYF TGTGCCAGCAGCGCTGACGGGACAGCCTACGAGCAGTACTTC
TRBJ1-1 many . 13 TRBV20-1 CSATGDGPSRAFF TGCAGTGCAACAGGTGATGGCCCGTCTCGAGCTTTCTTT
TRBJ1-3 . . 15 TRBV7-2 CASNLDGFSGNTIYF TGTGCCAGCAACTTAGATGGGTTCTCTGGAAACACCATATATTTT
TRBJ1-1 few . 14 TRBV30 CAWNEGGRNTEAFF TGTGCCTGGAACGAGGGGGGGAGGAACACTGAAGCTTTCTTT
TRBJ2-3 many . 13 TRBV6-2/TRBV6-3 CASSYDTRRTQYF TGTGCCAGCAGTTACGACACCCGGAGGACGCAGTATTTT
TRBJ2-7 . TRBD1 14 TRBV29-1 CSVETGNARYEQYF TGCAGCGTTGAGACAGGGAATGCTAGGTACGAGCAGTACTTC
TRBJ1-1 many . 13 TRBV2 CASSEDLVTEAFF TGTGCCAGCAGTGAGGATCTTGTCACTGAAGCTTTCTTT
TRBJ2-3 many . 18 TRBV15 CATSRTPLTGSSTDTQYF TGTGCCACCAGCAGGACGCCCCTTACAGGTTCTAGCACAGATACGCAGTATTTT
TRBJ2-4 few . 17 TRBV4-2 CASSQESSWRDPDIQYF TGTGCCAGCAGCCAAGAATCTTCCTGGCGGGACCCTGACATTCAGTACTTC
TRBJ2-5 many . 16 TRBV20-1 CSAREFVRTAQETQYF TGCAGTGCTAGAGAATTCGTGCGGACAGCACAAGAGACCCAGTACTTC
TRBJ1-1 many . 15 TRBV4-2 CASSPSPLNPTEAFF TGTGCCAGCAGCCCGAGTCCCCTAAACCCCACTGAAGCTTTCTTT
TRBJ1-6 many . 12 TRBV12-3/TRBV12-4 CASKGSSSPLHF TGTGCCAGCAAGGGGAGTTCTTCACCCCTCCACTTT
TRBJ2-2 once TRBD2 18 TRBV6-5 CASSWPSGGLANTGDPFF TGTGCCAGCAGTTGGCCTAGCGGGGGGCTCGCGAACACCGGGGACCCGTTTTTT
TRBJ2-4 many . 16 TRBV19 CASSPTGTTRGNIQYF TGTGCCAGTAGTCCGACGGGGACCACTAGGGGAAACATTCAGTACTTC
TRBJ2-1 few . 15 TRBV7-8 CASSGLVRSYNEQFF TGTGCCAGCAGCGGGCTGGTTAGGTCCTACAATGAGCAGTTCTTC
TRBJ2-7 many . 15 TRBV5-1 CASSVTGTDPYEQYF TGCGCCAGCAGCGTGACCGGGACGGATCCCTACGAGCAGTACTTC
TRBJ2-5 . . 13 TRBV20-1 CSARTGGEETQYF TGCAGTGCTAGGACCGGGGGAGAAGAGACCCAGTACTTC
TRBJ1-5 many . 19 TRBV25-1 CASSEKMWANRASNQPQHF TGTGCCAGCAGTGAAAAAATGTGGGCGAACAGGGCGAGCAATCAGCCCCAGCATTTT
TRBJ1-5 many . 13 TRBV12-3/TRBV12-4 CASTGSSNQPQHF TGTGCCAGCACGGGCAGTAGCAATCAGCCCCAGCATTTT
TRBJ2-2 many . 15 TRBV7-9 CASSLQAVNTGELFF TGTGCCAGCAGCTTACAGGCGGTGAACACCGGGGAGCTGTTTTTT
TRBJ2-3 many . 12 TRBV6-1 CASSLLTDTQYF TGTGCCAGTAGTTTGCTAACAGATACGCAGTATTTT
TRBJ2-7 many . 12 TRBV12-3/TRBV12-4 CASQGRSYEQYF TGTGCCAGCCAAGGGAGGTCCTACGAGCAGTACTTC
TRBJ1-2 many . 14 TRBV30 CAWSAFPGVAGYTF TGTGCCTGGAGTGCCTTCCCTGGGGTGGCTGGCTACACCTTC
TRBJ2-3 many TRBD2 15 TRBV20-1 CSARGSSGRLDTQYF TGCAGTGCTAGAGGTTCTAGCGGGAGGCTAGATACGCAGTATTTT
TRBJ2-7 many TRBD1 14 TRBV19 CASSSRTGGDEQYF TGTGCCAGTAGTTCTCGGACAGGGGGCGACGAGCAGTACTTC
TRBJ1-3 many TRBD1 15 TRBV3-1 CASSPRTGAGNTIYF TGTGCCAGCAGCCCAAGGACAGGGGCTGGAAACACCATATATTTT
TRBJ2-1 many TRBD2 13 TRBV12-5 CASGLAADNEQFF TGTGCTAGTGGTCTAGCGGCGGACAATGAGCAGTTCTTC
TRBJ1-2 many TRBD1 15 TRBV5-5 CASSLSAGTDYGYTF TGTGCCAGCAGCTTGTCTGCTGGGACAGACTATGGCTACACCTTC
TRBJ1-2 many TRBD1 14 TRBV5-4 CASSIQGGHYGYTF TGTGCCAGCAGCATACAGGGGGGACACTATGGCTACACCTTC
TRBJ1-1 . . 13 TRBV4-1 CANSPQMNTEAFF TGCGCCAACAGCCCCCAGATGAACACTGAAGCTTTCTTT